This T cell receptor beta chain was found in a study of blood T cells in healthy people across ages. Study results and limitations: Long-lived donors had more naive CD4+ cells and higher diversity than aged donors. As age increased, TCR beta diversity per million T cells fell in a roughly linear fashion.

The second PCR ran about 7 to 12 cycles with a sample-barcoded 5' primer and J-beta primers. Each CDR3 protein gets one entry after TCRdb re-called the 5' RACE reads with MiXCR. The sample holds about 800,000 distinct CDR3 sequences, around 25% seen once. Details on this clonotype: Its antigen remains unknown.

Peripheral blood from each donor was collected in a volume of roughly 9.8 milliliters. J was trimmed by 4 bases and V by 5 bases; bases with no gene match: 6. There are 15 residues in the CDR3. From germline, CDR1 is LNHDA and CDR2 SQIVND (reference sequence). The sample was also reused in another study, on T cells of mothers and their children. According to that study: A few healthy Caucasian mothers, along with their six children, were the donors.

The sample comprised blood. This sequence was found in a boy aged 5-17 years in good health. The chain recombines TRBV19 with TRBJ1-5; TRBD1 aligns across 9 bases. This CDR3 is CASSWGQGINQPQHF. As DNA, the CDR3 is TGTGCCAGTAGTTGGGGACAGGGTATTAATCAGCCCCAGCATTTT.